This T cell receptor beta chain was identified in a study of human T cells and chemical hapten exposure (dated by TCRdb to about 2021). Regarding the complete study: For sensitization, 2% DPC in acetone was applied to a roughly 2 cm by roughly 2 cm area of upper inner arm skin. Throughout the study period of about 25 weeks, patients also received therapeutic DPC doses to the scalp every week. Patch testing was performed on the upper back with Finn chambers containing 0.01% DPC, and the patch tests were scored after 6 days according to International Contact Dermatitis Research Group standards. Most of the patients in the cohort were female, and the cohort covered alopecia areata with under or over 50% scalp involvement, alopecia totalis and alopecia universalis. Libraries were pooled for sequencing, and variation in per-sample TCR yields was attributed mainly to small differences in library volumes within the pool. Peripheral blood TCR repertoire changes were tracked in vivo in alopecia patients during primary and secondary sensitization to the hapten diphenylcyclopropenone (DPC). Patient blood was sampled pre-sensitization (week 0) and at 2, 6 and about 24 weeks after DPC sensitization. For TCR sequencing, blood came from approximately 29 alopecia patients at anywhere from one to four time points (pre-sensitization, 2, 6 and 24 weeks). General study outcomes and caveats: DPC sensitization did not change the number of TCRs with a frequency above 1 in 1000, and there was no evidence of changes in global repertoire structure. Alopecia, a presumed autoimmune disease, was present in all patients, so the immune response of the patients might differ from that of healthy individuals. Repeated subsampling changed both the strength of the expansion versus patch-test correlation and the threshold at which the correlation became significant. Significantly more large CDR3 similarity clusters were formed by expanded TCRs than by pre-sensitization or healthy control sets, consistent with antigen-driven responses. Patch test score was positively correlated with the number of PT1 expanded TCRs, with significance at thresholds 8, 16 and 32 but not at 4.

Library preparation used RACE. For sequencing, a NextSeq 500 was employed. Library preparation attached unique molecular identifiers to individual cDNA molecules for quantitative, reproducible TCR counting. Both TCR alpha and TCR beta chains were sequenced from each blood RNA sample. On the study's bioinformatics: A median of about 89,000 TCRs per sample was observed, with a range of about 23,224 to 690,600. V, J and CDR3 annotation of the TCR reads was performed with the Decombinator software suite. For PS versus PT1 abundance plots, all samples were subsampled to the same number of TCRs (28,000). Expanded TCRs were defined as absent before sensitization and observed at least eight times at the 2-week time point. TCRdb reanalyzed the raw reads on its own, using fastp at Q25 for trimming and MiXCR for clone calling, and kept in-frame beta chains. Each CDR3 protein gets just one entry, which takes the most common genes and DNA from the rows behind it. TCRdb's processing, not the study's, gives the V and J calls here. A total of about 340,000 distinct CDR3 sequences appear in this sample, around 6.9% of them only once. 7.5% to 8.5% of the sample belongs to the ten largest clones.

This clonotype was recorded a few times. It has no known antigen specificity. No quality values exist for individual bases; no much larger clone is one base distant. The time point tag for this specimen amounts to: patch test 1, 2 weeks after DPC sensitization. The treatment or condition label for this specimen denotes: therapeutic diphenylcyclopropenone sensitization with weekly scalp DPC. At every patch-test visit, the blood draw took place before the patch test was put on. Patients were considered eligible if aged 18 to 70, diagnosed with alopecia and deemed suitable for DPC therapy, and patients were excluded if pregnant. Total RNA was extracted from unfractionated whole blood that had been collected in Tempus Blood RNA tubes. The sequenced sample was whole blood, obtained in connection with sensitization to the hapten diphenylcyclopropenone (DPC). The TCR comes from a woman in her late teens or twenties with alopecia areata. Some clones in this sample may be carry-over from other donors' samples.

The nucleotide sequence is given as TGCGCCAGCAGCTACGGACAGGGCATCACAGATACGCAGTATTTT. The translation is CASSYGQGITDTQYF. Here the chain combines TRBV5-1 and TRBJ2-3; TRBD1 matches 8 bases in the middle. Trimming removed 3 bases from V and 2 bases from J; the gene matches leave 5 bases unexplained. The germline V gene encodes CDR1 SGHRS and CDR2 YFSETQ. Counted from cysteine to phenylalanine, this CDR3 has 15 amino acids. Just CDR3 DNA is preserved here, 45 bases in frame from base 1.